These 31 T cell receptor beta chains came from one sample sequenced in a study of CD8 T cells in ankylosing spondylitis. Points from the study as a whole: Typical of ankylosing spondylitis blood, it appeared, was a TCR beta motif of under 10 highly homologous variants.

MiXCR, run by TCRdb on the 5' RACE reads, gives a single entry per CDR3 protein. The sample lists 200,000 to 250,000 distinct CDR3 sequences; about 16% were seen once. No antigen has been identified for these receptors. The material sequenced was blood, either unsorted or a sorted T cell fraction (not recorded which). All receptors come from a male donor with ankylosing spondylitis.

This clonotype was counted only a few times. The rearrangement links TRBV11-2 to TRBJ2-1, with D perhaps matching TRBD1 (5 bases). From germline, CDR1 is SGHAT and CDR2 FQNNGV. There are 13 residues in the CDR3. Trimming took 6 bases from V and 7 from J, leaving 13 bases between them. This CDR3 reads CASRKGAENEQFF. The CDR3 nucleotides are TGTGCCAGCAGAAAAGGGGCGGAGAATGAGCAGTTCTTC. The whole variable domain, filled in from reference TRBV11-2 and TRBJ2-1, reads EAGVAQSPRYKIIEKRQSVAFWCNPISGHATLYWYQQILGQGPKLLIQFQNNGVVDDSQLPKDRFSAERLKGVDSTLKIQPAKLEDSAVYLCASRKGAENEQFFGPGTRLTVL.

The chain links TRBV20-1 to TRBJ2-7; tentative D call: TRBD1 (5 bases). Germline-derived CDR1 and CDR2 are DFQATT and SNEGSKA (reference sequence). The CDR3 consists of 14 residues. V shed 3 bases and J shed 2 bases, with 14 bases lying between them. The chain's CDR3 is CSASPLGVPYEQYF. The CDR3 nucleotides are TGCAGTGCTAGCCCCCTAGGGGTCCCCTACGAGCAGTACTTC.

This clonotype was counted many times. The chain links TRBV5-1 to TRBJ1-6; unclear D gene. Trimming took 2 bases from V and 9 from J, leaving 6 bases between them. Germline CDR1 is SGHRS and CDR2 is YFSETQ. The CDR3 runs 12 residues. In nucleotides, the CDR3 is TGCGCCAGCAGCTTTAGCAGTTCACCCCTCCACTTT. It codes for CASSFSSSPLHF.

The sample holds a few counts of this clonotype. This chain uses TRBV7-9 with TRBJ2-1; maybe TRBD1 (6 bases). The CDR3 length is 15 residues. CDR1 is SEHNR and CDR2 is FQNEAQ in the germline V gene (reference sequence). Trimming pared 4 bases from V and 4 bases from J, leaving 14 bases between. CDR3 in amino acids: CASSSRDKPYNEQFF. In DNA, the CDR3 is TGTGCCAGCAGCTCCCGGGACAAGCCTTACAATGAGCAGTTCTTC.

A few counts support this clonotype. This chain uses TRBV3-2 with TRBJ2-1; the table's D call, TRBD1, was not checked against the DNA. TRBV3-2 has pseudogene status. The length of the CDR3 is 20 residues. CDR3 region: CASSQDRGTGGLSSYNEQFF. For the CDR3, the DNA is TGTGCCAGCAGCCAAGATAGGGGGACAGGGGGTCTGAGCTCCTACAATGAGCAGTTCTTC.

The V gene is TRBV12-3 or TRBV12-4, the J gene TRBJ2-7; D may be TRBD2 (5 bases). V was shortened by 1 base and J by 0 bases, with 10 bases between the two germline ends. CDR3 length: 15 residues. The CDR3 DNA is TGTGCCAGCAGTTTAGTACTAGGGATCTCCTACGAGCAGTACTTC. Protein product: CASSLVLGISYEQYF.

The V call is TRBV7-2, the J call TRBJ2-6; D may correspond to TRBD1 or TRBD2 (6 bases each). Trimming removed 2 bases at V and 0 bases at J, with 11 bases between. The CDR3 runs 17 residues. Per the germline V gene, CDR1 is SGHTA and CDR2 is FQGNSA. In DNA, the CDR3 is TGTGCCAGCAGCTTACGGAGGGGGTACTCTGGGGCCAACGTCCTGACTTTC. It specifies CASSLRRGYSGANVLTF.

This clonotype turned up a few times. The chain uses TRBV6-1 and TRBJ2-1; 9 bases are shared with TRBD2. The ends lost 6 bases at V and 8 bases at J; junction bases unmatched: 11. The CDR3 covers 15 residues. CDR1 is MNHNS, CDR2 SASEGT, per germline. The CDR3 spells CASSLLAGPPHEQFF. DNA of the CDR3: TGTGCCAGCAGCCTTCTAGCGGGACCGCCTCATGAGCAGTTCTTC.

The table lists this clonotype with a few counts. The chain recombines TRBV7-3 with TRBJ2-2, with D tentatively TRBD2 (6 bases). Per germline, CDR1 SGHTA and CDR2 FQGTGA. The CDR3 has 13 residues. Trimming took 10 bases from V and 5 from J, leaving 14 bases between them. CDR3 residues: CATRSAGTGELFF. CDR3 in DNA: TGTGCCACTCGTAGCGCGGGGACCGGGGAGCTGTTTTTT.

The chain is built from TRBV7-9 and TRBJ1-3, with TRBD1 matching over 7 bases. This CDR3 contains 13 residues. Germline CDR1 SEHNR, CDR2 FQNEAQ (reference sequence). After removal of 5 bases from V and 4 bases from J, the junction contained 2 bases not matched to a gene. CDR3 nucleotides: TGTGCCAGCAGCCAGACAGGGGGAAACACCATATATTTT. Amino acid sequence: CASSQTGGNTIYF.

In regard to this clonotype: An end of the junction differs from the germline gene, which may be a read error. The chain employs TRBV6-2 or TRBV6-3 and TRBJ1-5; 10 bases align to TRBD1. The CDR3 sequence is 15 residues long. Germline CDR1 and CDR2: MNHEY and SVGEGT. CDR3 residues: CASSPGQGESQPQHF. In DNA form, the CDR3 reads TGTGCCAGCAGCCCCGGACAGGGGGAATCCCAGCCACAGCATTTT.

This clonotype showed up just a few times. V gene TRBV5-8 combines with J gene TRBJ1-1; the D gene is possibly TRBD1 (5 bases). V was pared by 0 bases and J by 3 bases, with 18 bases between. This CDR3 contains 17 residues. Germline assignment: CDR1 SGHTS and CDR2 YDEGEE. The CDR3 DNA sequence: TGTGCCAGCAGCTTGGTCCAGGTTACCGAACAGGACACTGAAGCTTTCTTT. Translation gives CASSLVQVTEQDTEAFF.

This clonotype is termed medium-sized. V and J are TRBV5-1 and TRBJ2-1, with 11 bases identical to TRBD1. CDR1 is SGHRS, CDR2 YFSETQ, per germline. The CDR3 totals 15 residues. Trimming cost V 4 bases and J 5 bases; bases outside gene matches: 5. The chain's CDR3 is CASSTGTGGNNEQFF. CDR3 DNA sequence: TGCGCCAGCAGCACCGGGACAGGGGGGAACAATGAGCAGTTCTTC.

The J gene is TRBJ2-5, the V gene TRBV9, with 8 bases matching TRBD2. The CDR3 is 15 residues long. CDR1 is SGDLS and CDR2 is YYNGEE in the germline V gene. The V and J ends lost 7 bases and 5 bases, in that order; junction bases with no gene match: 13. In DNA form, the CDR3 reads TGTGCCAGCTCTGAACAGGCGGGGGGTGGGGAGACCCAGTACTTC. This encodes CASSEQAGGGETQYF.

This clonotype was detected a few times. The chain links TRBV6-5 to TRBJ2-1; D remains unclear. V lost 2 bases to trimming and J lost 0 bases, with 8 bases between them. CDR3 length: 15 residues. Germline CDR1 is MNHEY and CDR2 is SVGAGI. The CDR3 region is CASSYRQSSYNEQFF. CDR3 DNA: TGTGCCAGCAGTTACAGGCAGAGCTCCTACAATGAGCAGTTCTTC.

The chain employs TRBV29-1 and TRBJ2-3; possible D gene TRBD2, 5 bases. Between the trimmed V and J ends, which lost 6 bases and 3 bases, there was a span of 19 bases. Germline V gene lookup returns CDR1 SQVTM and CDR2 ANQGSEA. The CDR3 sequence is 15 residues long. The CDR3 coding sequence is TGCAGCGTACCGGTAGGGCGGGTTTTAACAGATACGCAGTATTTT. Translation: CSVPVGRVLTDTQYF.

The gene calls are TRBV12-3 or TRBV12-4 and TRBJ2-7; TRBD1 agrees at 7 bases. The CDR3 runs 12 residues. With V trimmed by 5 bases and J by 11 bases, 9 bases remained unmatched. CDR3: CASSRESGQKYF. The CDR3 region has the DNA TGTGCCAGCAGTCGCGAATCGGGACAGAAGTACTTC.

The rearrangement links TRBV20-1 to TRBJ2-2; D is uncertain. The CDR3 totals 16 residues. Germline CDR1 reads DFQATT; CDR2 reads SNEGSKA (reference sequence). V was trimmed by 4 bases and J by 0 bases, leaving 15 bases between them. The CDR3 here is CSATSGLLTNTGELFF. The CDR3 nucleotides read TGCAGTGCTACCTCGGGCCTACTAACGAACACCGGGGAGCTGTTTTTT.

This clonotype showed up many times. The rearrangement links TRBV12-3 or TRBV12-4 to TRBJ2-5; D might be TRBD2 (5 bases). The length of the CDR3 is 15 residues. V lost 2 bases and J 5 bases, leaving 15 bases between the germline ends. This chain's CDR3 is CASSLRTPLGETQYF. In nucleotides, the CDR3 is TGTGCCAGCAGTTTAAGGACTCCCCTAGGGGAGACCCAGTACTTC.

The J gene is TRBJ2-3, the V gene TRBV6-1; 14 positions agree with TRBD2. V dropped 6 bases and J dropped 4; count of bases not matched to a gene: 6. The CDR3 covers 16 residues. The germline CDR1 and CDR2 sequences are MNHNS and SASEGT. This CDR3 reads CASSQPTSGGADTQYF. CDR3 coding DNA: TGTGCCAGCAGCCAACCGACTAGCGGGGGGGCAGATACGCAGTATTTT.

The rearrangement joins TRBV12-3 or TRBV12-4 to TRBJ1-5; D remains unclear. The CDR3 length is 17 residues. The V and J ends lost 5 bases and 6 bases respectively, with 23 bases between them. The CDR3 coding sequence is TGTGCCAGCAGTCCCACCCCAACCCAAATTGACGGTCAGCCCCAGCATTTT. Residues: CASSPTPTQIDGQPQHF.

The CDR3 nucleotides are TGTGCCTGGATTCGCTGGGAGGGATCGGGAGTCGACGACAATGAGCAGTTCTTC. Translating it yields CAWIRWEGSGVDDNEQFF. This chain links TRBV30 with TRBJ2-1, with TRBD2 matching over 7 bases. With 4 bases clipped from V and 5 bases from J, the junction kept 20 bases outside the gene matches. CDR1 is GTSNPN, CDR2 SVGIG, per germline (reference sequence). The CDR3 extends over 18 amino acids.

The chain couples TRBV9 to TRBJ1-3, with D hard to call. The CDR3 has 15 residues. The germline gives CDR1 SGDLS, CDR2 YYNGEE. V gave up 0 bases and J gave up 0 bases, with 7 bases separating them. CDR3 sequence (DNA): TGTGCCAGCAGCGTAGAAGGGCACTCTGGAAACACCATATATTTT. Encoded protein: CASSVEGHSGNTIYF.

This clonotype was counted between two and nine times. The CDR3 coding sequence is TGTGCCAGCAGTTACTCGGGAGCGAACACTGAAGCTTTCTTT. It yields the protein CASSYSGANTEAFF. The chain has TRBV6-5 and TRBJ1-1; D not certain. Deletions cut 0 bases from V and 1 base from J, with 6 bases between. The germline CDR1 and CDR2 sequences are MNHEY and SVGAGI. CDR3 length equals 14 residues.

This clonotype has at least ten counts. The chain is built from TRBV12-3 or TRBV12-4 and TRBJ2-1, with D tentatively TRBD1 or TRBD2 (5 bases each). The CDR3 contains 15 residues. The V gene lost 3 bases and the J gene lost 5 bases, with 14 bases spanning the gap. The CDR3 region is CASSFPLGTDNEQFF. CDR3 coding DNA: TGTGCCAGCAGTTTCCCCCTGGGGACGGACAATGAGCAGTTCTTC.

This clonotype was seen more than once but under ten times. The V and J genes are TRBV20-1 and TRBJ2-7; TRBD1 agrees at 12 bases. This CDR3 is built from 15 residues. The germline CDR1 and CDR2 sequences are DFQATT and SNEGSKA (reference sequence). V gave up 0 bases and J gave up 3 bases; unmatched junction bases: 3. CDR3 protein: CSARDGTGGFYEQYF. The CDR3 DNA is TGCAGTGCTAGAGATGGGACAGGGGGCTTCTACGAGCAGTACTTC.

This clonotype was seen only a few times. V gene TRBV12-3 or TRBV12-4 combines with J gene TRBJ2-7; D gene uncertain. V was clipped by 7 bases and J by 4 bases, with 20 bases between them. The CDR3 sequence is 15 residues long. The CDR3 loop is CASTLSIFPIYEQYF. The DNA of the CDR3 is TGTGCCAGCACCCTCTCGATCTTTCCTATATACGAGCAGTACTTC.

V and J are TRBV20-1 and TRBJ2-7; D may be TRBD1 (5 bases). The germline V gene has CDR1 DFQATT and CDR2 SNEGSKA (reference sequence). CDR3 length: 13 amino acids. Trimming shortened V by 2 bases and J by 5 bases, and 13 bases separated the two germline ends. The CDR3 protein is CSARPKGNHEQYF. The CDR3 coding sequence is TGCAGTGCTAGACCTAAGGGGAACCACGAGCAGTACTTC.

This clonotype turned up a few times. V is TRBV4-1 and J is TRBJ2-7; unclear D gene. The CDR3 has 17 amino acids. V dropped 1 base and J dropped 2 bases, with 18 bases sitting between them. The V gene's germline CDR1 is MGHRA and CDR2 YSYEKL. The CDR3 loop is CASSQGPQPSSTYEQYF. CDR3 nucleotides: TGCGCCAGCAGCCAAGGTCCCCAGCCGTCCTCAACCTACGAGCAGTACTTC.

This clonotype was observed a handful of times. The chain links TRBV4-2 to TRBJ2-1; a possible D gene is TRBD2 (5 bases). CDR1 is LGHNA and CDR2 is YNFKEQ in the germline V gene. There are 15 residues in the CDR3. V was clipped by 1 base and J by 4 bases, with 11 bases between them. The chain's CDR3 is CASSQVASHYNEQFF. The DNA of the CDR3 is TGTGCCAGCAGCCAAGTCGCTAGCCATTACAATGAGCAGTTCTTC.

This clonotype occurred many times. The CDR3 coding sequence is TGTGCCAGCAGTTTAGGAACAGCCAACTATGGCTACACCTTC. Residues: CASSLGTANYGYTF. The chain uses TRBV12-3 or TRBV12-4 and TRBJ1-2; D gene uncertain. This CDR3 is built from 14 residues. V gave up 1 base and J gave up 2 bases, with 8 bases separating them.